This section outlines one T cell receptor beta chain sequence together with its context. Its antigen is still unknown. Treatment was busulfan-fludarabine conditioning, a marrow graft, and cyclophosphamide on days +3 and +4. The sample originates from a study of T cells after posttransplantation cyclophosphamide. This CDR3 region has 14 residues. Germline CDR1 reads MNHEY; CDR2 reads SVGAGI. V lost 5 bases to trimming and J lost 1 base, with 11 bases between them. General study results and limits: Donor-recipient repertoire similarity was low at 1-2 months, rising over year one. TRB overlap between skin or GI tissue T cells and blood was limited. Recipient CMV seropositivity and CMV reactivation strongly tracked TRB clonality.

The table came from immunoSEQ multiplex PCR; TCRdb's copy has only in-frame clones and leaves some out. The sample lists over 800 clones, approximately 60% seen once, with 60% to 70% in the top ten. This clonotype was obtained from a male patient between 45 and 60 years old who received an allogeneic stem cell transplant from an unrelated donor, was CMV-positive, and had acute GVHD only. Some T cells may be graft donor cells. The starting material was CD8+ T cells sorted from blood, obtained after allogeneic stem cell transplant with posttransplant cyclophosphamide. This chain uses TRBV6-5 with TRBJ1-1; TRBD1 might be the D (6 bases). Written as DNA, the CDR3 is TGTGCCAGCAGTACAGGGTACCGGAACACTGAAGCTTTCTTT. It is translated as CASSTGYRNTEAFF.